The table lists the clone carrying this T cell receptor beta chain with a few counts. Its antigen is not identified. Different DNA sequences within this sample yield the same CDR3. This specimen comes from a study of beta chain features in type 1 diabetes. Points from the study as a whole: When cDNA is sequenced, cells with high TCR expression could be over-represented. Among patients, naive, central memory and Treg TCRB repertoires appeared more similar than among healthy donors.

CDR3 length equals 13 residues. Deletions cut 3 bases from V and 1 base from J, with 6 bases between. Germline V gene data show CDR1 as KGHSH and CDR2 as LQKENI. The investigators reverse transcribed all of the isolated RNA, so they sequenced expressed TCRB transcripts. Using immunoSEQ multiplex PCR, the repertoire was profiled, and TCRdb retains in-frame clones only, with some absent. The data contain 400,000 to 600,000 clones, approximately 30% of them seen just once; the ten biggest clones take up around 0.065%. Sequenced: naive CD4+ T cells from blood. The TCR was taken from a young man in good health. V usage is TRBV18 and J usage is TRBJ1-1, with D possibly matching TRBD1 (5 bases). The CDR3 nucleotides read TGTGCCAGCTCACCTCAGGGGAACACTGAAGCTTTCTTT. Translated: CASSPQGNTEAFF.